A single sample is the source of the 5 T cell receptor beta chains below, sequenced in a study of regulatory T cells in long-lasting Graves disease. The time point is: newly diagnosed GD, antithyroid drugs for less than 3 months. After RNA was extracted from PBMCs, the TCR library was made from it. For TCR beta, libraries came from iRepertoire HTBI primers and Arm-PCR of CDR3 regions. TCRdb re-derived calls from the multiplex PCR reads in MiXCR, one entry per CDR3 protein. This table has about 560,000 distinct CDR3 sequences, 16% appearing once. Another study also made use of these data, one on T cells in Graves' hyperthyroidism and ophthalmopathy.

The source was peripheral blood mononuclear cells (PBMCs), collected at new diagnosis, from a patient treated with antithyroid drugs. The receptors here all came from a man aged 18 to 29 with Graves disease.

This chain links TRBV13 with TRBJ2-7; possibly TRBD2 for D (5 bases). V was pared by 6 bases and J by 4 bases, with 13 bases between. Per the germline V gene, CDR1 is PRHDT and CDR2 is FYEKMQ (reference sequence). The CDR3 has 13 amino acids. Here the CDR3 reads CASRYRTSYEQYF. Written as DNA, the CDR3 is TGTGCCAGCAGGTATCGGACTTCTTACGAGCAGTACTTC.

In this sample, this clonotype turned up a few times. This could be a read error, since a much larger clone is one nucleotide away. In this CDR3 the conserved last residue, phenylalanine or tryptophan, is missing, so a read error is likely. V is TRBV28 and J is TRBJ2-7; TRBD1 matches at 12 bases. The CDR3 loop spans 16 amino acids. Germline V gives CDR1 MDHEN, CDR2 SYDVKM. V was clipped by 4 bases and J by 7 bases; unmatched bases: 11. The CDR3, as DNA: TGTGCCAGCAGTTCAAAGCCGGGACAGGGGGCAAGGGAGCAGTACTCC. It is translated as CASSSKPGQGAREQYS.

This clonotype has more than one count but fewer than ten. This sequence joins TRBV5-1 and TRBJ2-7; the match to TRBD1 covers 8 bases. The CDR3 totals 13 residues. V was pared by 4 bases and J by 6 bases, with 6 bases of the junction left unmatched. Germline assignment: CDR1 SGHRS and CDR2 YFSETQ. The CDR3 spells CASSATGVREQYF. CDR3 nucleotide sequence: TGCGCCAGCAGCGCGACAGGGGTGCGCGAGCAGTACTTC.

This clonotype was detected ten times or more. This chain connects TRBV20-1 to TRBJ2-1; the D gene is possibly TRBD2 (7 bases). V dropped 4 bases and J dropped 10 bases, with 20 bases sitting between them. The CDR3 runs to 14 residues. Germline-derived CDR1 and CDR2 are DFQATT and SNEGSKA (reference sequence). This chain's CDR3 is CSAKTSRGRGEQFF. CDR3 bases: TGCAGTGCTAAGACCTCCCGGGGGAGGGGGGAGCAGTTCTTC.

The sample holds many counts of this clonotype. The gene calls are TRBV20-1 and TRBJ2-7, with D tentatively TRBD2 (5 bases). V lost 3 bases to trimming and J lost 2 bases, with 11 bases between them. The CDR3 runs to 13 residues. In germline, CDR1 is DFQATT, CDR2 SNEGSKA (reference sequence). The CDR3 DNA sequence: TGCAGTGCTAGTTTTCTGGGAGCCTACGAGCAGTACTTC. Amino acid sequence: CSASFLGAYEQYF.